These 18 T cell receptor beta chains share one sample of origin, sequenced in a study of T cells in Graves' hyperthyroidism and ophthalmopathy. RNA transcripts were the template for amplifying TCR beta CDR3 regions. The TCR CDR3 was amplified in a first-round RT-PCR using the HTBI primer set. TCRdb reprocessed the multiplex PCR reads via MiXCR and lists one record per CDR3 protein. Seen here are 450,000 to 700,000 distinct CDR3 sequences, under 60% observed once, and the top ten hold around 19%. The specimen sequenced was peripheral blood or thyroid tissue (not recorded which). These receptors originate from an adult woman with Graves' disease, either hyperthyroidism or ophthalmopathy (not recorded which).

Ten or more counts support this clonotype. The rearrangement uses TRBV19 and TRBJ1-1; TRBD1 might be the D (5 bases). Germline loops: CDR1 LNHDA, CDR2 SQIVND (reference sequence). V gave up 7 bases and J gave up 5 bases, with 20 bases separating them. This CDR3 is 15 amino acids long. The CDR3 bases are TGTGCCAGTACCACAATAGGGGCCAAGAGGACTGAAGCTTTCTTT. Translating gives CASTTIGAKRTEAFF.

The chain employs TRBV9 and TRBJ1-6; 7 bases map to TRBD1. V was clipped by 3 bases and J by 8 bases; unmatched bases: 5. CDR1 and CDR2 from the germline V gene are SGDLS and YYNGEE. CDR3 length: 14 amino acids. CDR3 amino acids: CASSAGTAYSPLHF. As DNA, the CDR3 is TGTGCCAGCAGCGCCGGGACAGCGTATTCACCCCTCCACTTT.

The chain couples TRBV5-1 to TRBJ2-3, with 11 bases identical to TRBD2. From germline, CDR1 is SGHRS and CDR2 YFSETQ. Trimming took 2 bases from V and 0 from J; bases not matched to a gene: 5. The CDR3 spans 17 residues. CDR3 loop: CASSFGRTSGSTDTQYF. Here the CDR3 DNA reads TGCGCCAGCAGCTTCGGGAGGACTAGCGGGAGCACAGATACGCAGTATTTT.

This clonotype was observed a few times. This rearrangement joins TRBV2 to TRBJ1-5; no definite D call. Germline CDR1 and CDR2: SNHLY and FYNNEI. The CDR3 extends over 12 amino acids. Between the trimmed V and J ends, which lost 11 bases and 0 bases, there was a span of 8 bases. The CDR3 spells CARADSNQPQHF. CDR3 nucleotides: TGTGCCCGAGCGGATAGCAATCAGCCCCAGCATTTT.

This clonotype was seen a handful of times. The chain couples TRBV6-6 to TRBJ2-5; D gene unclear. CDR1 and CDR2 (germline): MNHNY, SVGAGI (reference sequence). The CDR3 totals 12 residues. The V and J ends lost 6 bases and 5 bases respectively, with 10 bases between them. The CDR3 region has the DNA TGTGCCAGCAGGCGCAGCTCGGAGACCCAGTACTTC. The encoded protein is CASRRSSETQYF.

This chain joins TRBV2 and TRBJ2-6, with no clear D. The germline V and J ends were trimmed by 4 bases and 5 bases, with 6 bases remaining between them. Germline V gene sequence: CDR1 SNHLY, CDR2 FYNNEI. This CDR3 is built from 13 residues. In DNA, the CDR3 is TGTGCCAGCAGTGGCAGGTGGGCCAACGTCCTGACTTTC. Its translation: CASSGRWANVLTF.

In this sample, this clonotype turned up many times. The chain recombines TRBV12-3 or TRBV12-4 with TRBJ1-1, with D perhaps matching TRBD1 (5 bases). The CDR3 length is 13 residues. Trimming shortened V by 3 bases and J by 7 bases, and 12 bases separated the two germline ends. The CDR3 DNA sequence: TGTGCCAGCAGTTTTGCAGGGCTCGGTGAAGCTTTCTTT. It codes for CASSFAGLGEAFF.

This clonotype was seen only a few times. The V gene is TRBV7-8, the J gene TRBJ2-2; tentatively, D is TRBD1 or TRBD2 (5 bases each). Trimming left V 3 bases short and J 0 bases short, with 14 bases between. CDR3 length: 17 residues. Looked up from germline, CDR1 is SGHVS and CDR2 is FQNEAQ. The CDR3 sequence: CASSFYRDGANTGELFF. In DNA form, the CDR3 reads TGTGCCAGCAGCTTCTACCGGGACGGTGCGAACACCGGGGAGCTGTTTTTT.

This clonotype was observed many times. The CDR3 nucleotides are TGTGCCAGCAGCGTAGAGGGAGCGGGGGACACCCTCCACTTT. Encoded protein: CASSVEGAGDTLHF. The chain links TRBV9 to TRBJ1-6; possible D gene TRBD1, 6 bases. V shed 0 bases and J shed 14 bases, with 15 bases lying between them. The V gene's germline CDR1 is SGDLS and CDR2 YYNGEE. The length of the CDR3 is 14 residues.

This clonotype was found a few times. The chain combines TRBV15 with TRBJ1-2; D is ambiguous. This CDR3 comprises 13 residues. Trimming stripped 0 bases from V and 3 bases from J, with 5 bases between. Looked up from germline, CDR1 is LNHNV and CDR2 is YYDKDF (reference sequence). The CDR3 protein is CATSRDSDYGYTF. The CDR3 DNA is TGTGCCACCAGCAGAGACAGTGACTATGGCTACACCTTC.

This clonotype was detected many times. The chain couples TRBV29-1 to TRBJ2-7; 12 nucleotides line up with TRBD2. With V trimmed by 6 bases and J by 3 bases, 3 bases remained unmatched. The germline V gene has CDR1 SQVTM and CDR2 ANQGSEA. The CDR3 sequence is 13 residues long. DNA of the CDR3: TGCAGCGTACTAGCGGGAGGAGGCTACGAGCAGTACTTC. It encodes CSVLAGGGYEQYF.

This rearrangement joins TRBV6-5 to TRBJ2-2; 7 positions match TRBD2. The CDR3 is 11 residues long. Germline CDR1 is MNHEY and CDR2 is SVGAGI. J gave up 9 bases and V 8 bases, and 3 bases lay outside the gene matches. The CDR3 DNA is TGTGCCAGCGGCGGGAGTAGGGAGCTGTTTTTT. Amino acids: CASGGSRELFF.

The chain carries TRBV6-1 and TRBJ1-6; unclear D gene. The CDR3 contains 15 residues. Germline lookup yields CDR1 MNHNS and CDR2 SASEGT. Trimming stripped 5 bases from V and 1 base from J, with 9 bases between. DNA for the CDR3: TGTGCCAGCAGTCCCCTGGGATCCTATAATTCACCCCTCCACTTT. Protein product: CASSPLGSYNSPLHF.

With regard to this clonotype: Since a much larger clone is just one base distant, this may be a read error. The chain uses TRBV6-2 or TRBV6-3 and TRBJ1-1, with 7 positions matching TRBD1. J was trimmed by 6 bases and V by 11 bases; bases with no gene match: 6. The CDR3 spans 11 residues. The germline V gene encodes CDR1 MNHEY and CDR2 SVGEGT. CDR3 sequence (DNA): TGTGCCGCCCGGCAGGGGGCTGAAGCTTTCTTT. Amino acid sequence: CAARQGAEAFF.

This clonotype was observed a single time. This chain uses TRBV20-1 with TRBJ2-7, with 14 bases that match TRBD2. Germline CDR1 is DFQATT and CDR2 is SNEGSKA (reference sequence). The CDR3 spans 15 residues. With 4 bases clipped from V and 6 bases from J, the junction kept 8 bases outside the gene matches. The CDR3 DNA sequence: TGCAGTGCTAAGGGACTAGCGGGGGCTCGGGGCGAGCAGTACTTC. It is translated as CSAKGLAGARGEQYF.

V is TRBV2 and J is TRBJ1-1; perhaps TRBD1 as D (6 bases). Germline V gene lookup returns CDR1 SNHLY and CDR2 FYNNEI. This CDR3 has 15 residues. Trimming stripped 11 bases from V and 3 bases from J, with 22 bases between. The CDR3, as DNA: TGTGCCGGCGTGGGGGGCGTTCGAGGCTACACTGAAGCTTTCTTT. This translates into CAGVGGVRGYTEAFF.

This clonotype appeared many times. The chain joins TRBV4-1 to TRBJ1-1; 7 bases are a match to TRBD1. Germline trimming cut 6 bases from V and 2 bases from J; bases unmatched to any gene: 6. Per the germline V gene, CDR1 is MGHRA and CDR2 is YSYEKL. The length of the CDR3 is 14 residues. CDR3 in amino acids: CASRHRGQNTEAFF. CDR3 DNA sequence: TGCGCCAGCAGGCACAGGGGACAAAACACTGAAGCTTTCTTT.

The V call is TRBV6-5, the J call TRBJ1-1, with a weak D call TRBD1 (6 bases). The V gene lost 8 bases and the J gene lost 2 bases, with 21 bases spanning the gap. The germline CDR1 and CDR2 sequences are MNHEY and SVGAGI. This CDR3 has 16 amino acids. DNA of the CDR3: TGTGCCAGCCGAAGCTGGACAGTCGGTGGAAACACTGAAGCTTTCTTT. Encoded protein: CASRSWTVGGNTEAFF.